This T cell receptor beta chain comes out of a study of blood T cell repertoires in COVID-19. On the study more broadly: The United States, Italy and Spain provided the acute and convalescent COVID-19 samples.

How the authors handled the data: Amplified reference gene primers provided the basis for estimating nucleated cell counts. Sequencing used immunoSEQ multiplex PCR; TCRdb keeps in-frame clones, though not all of them. From that table come the V and J calls and clone size; the DNA was used to work out D and trimming. Of roughly 300,000 clones detected, just over 85% appear once; the ten largest clones hold 4% to 5%. Assignments of participants to cohorts depended upon their own reported clinical history. The sequence was obtained from a woman in her forties with acute COVID-19. The sample taken for sequencing was PBMCs or T cells enriched from blood (not recorded which).

The CDR3 is CASSHYRDQETQYF. In nucleotides, the CDR3 is TGTGCCAGCTCACACTACAGGGACCAAGAGACCCAGTACTTC. The genes are TRBV18 and TRBJ2-5; possibly TRBD1 for D (6 bases). Germline CDR1 and CDR2: KGHSH and LQKENI. This CDR3 spans 14 amino acids. V dropped 4 bases and J dropped 0 bases, with 9 bases sitting between them.